What follows is one T cell receptor beta chain and its context. Its target is not known. At one end, the junction sequence differs from germline, possibly due to a read error. This sample stems from a study of OX40 agonist ivuxolimab in advanced cancers. Whole-study context: Eligibility rules accepted prior anti-PD-1, anti-PD-L1 or anti-CTLA-4 therapy, and over 35% had some.

Germline V gene sequence: CDR1 SSHAT, CDR2 FNYEAQ (reference sequence). The CDR3 covers 13 residues. Study-wide results and caveats: At 0.1 to 3.0 mg/kg and by week 6, CD4+ and CD8+ T cells in the blood had expanded clonally.

The data were produced by immunoSEQ multiplex PCR, yet TCRdb's version contains in-frame clones alone and is incomplete. Of 13,000 or so clones in the sample, 60% to 85% are singletons; the top ten hold 15% to 20%. The clonotype comes from an adult with an advanced solid tumor such as melanoma, head and neck, liver or kidney cancer. The chain employs TRBV7-7 and TRBJ2-1; D may be TRBD1 (5 bases). Specimen: CD4+ or CD8+ T cells sorted from blood, collected in a trial of the OX40 agonist ivuxolimab. DNA of the CDR3: TGTGCTAGCAGCCCGGACCAGGGAAATGAGCAGTTCTTC. Translation gives CASSPDQGNEQFF.